The rows below give T cell receptor beta chains drawn from one sample of a study of cytomegalovirus exposure and HLA in healthy donors. TCRdb keeps only in-frame clones here, not all; method: immunoSEQ multiplex PCR. Among 100,000 or so clones listed, about 80% were seen once. The source material was PBMCs. The receptors were sampled from a female donor in good health and CMV-seropositive. CDR3s include the opening cysteine and the closing phenylalanine or tryptophan. Each record gives: V gene, CDR3 length, D gene, J gene, clone size, CDR3 DNA, CDR3 protein. A D gene is named only where the DNA matches it firmly. Rows may omit the clone size; those that give it use once, few, many or a size class.

TRBV4-1	15	NA	TRBJ2-5	NA	TGCGCCAGCAGCCAGTCGTCTCGGGGTGGCGGGACCCAGTACTTC	CASSQSSRGGGTQYF
TRBV7-2	16	NA	TRBJ2-5	few	TGTGCCAGCAGCTTATGGGCGGGGACCCTCCAAGAGACCCAGTACTTC	CASSLWAGTLQETQYF
TRBV7-2	18	TRBD2	TRBJ2-2	NA	TGTGCCAGCAGCTTAGCTAGCGGGAGAAACCCGAACACCGGGGAGCTGTTTTTT	CASSLASGRNPNTGELFF
TRBV5-5	14	TRBD2	TRBJ2-7	NA	TGTGCCAGCAGCGGGGGGGACCGAACCTACGAGCAGTACTTC	CASSGGDRTYEQYF
TRBV12-5	20	TRBD1	TRBJ2-4	NA	TGTGCTAGTGGTTCTTCCTCCGGGACAGGGAATGAACTAGCCAAAAACATTCAGTACTTC	CASGSSSGTGNELAKNIQYF
TRBV2	17	NA	TRBJ1-5	once	TGTGCCAGCAGTGAGCGGGGACCACAATATAGCAATCAGCCCCAGCATTTT	CASSERGPQYSNQPQHF
TRBV10-3	17	TRBD2	TRBJ2-1	NA	TGTGCCATCAGTGCCAACCCGACTAGCGGGGGGCTGGGTGAGCAGTTCTTC	CAISANPTSGGLGEQFF
TRBV21-1	18	NA	TRBJ2-3	NA	TGTGCCAGCAGCAAAGCGGCTAGCGGGGGGCCGAACACAGATACGCAGTATTTT	CASSKAASGGPNTDTQYF
TRBV6-5	15	NA	TRBJ1-2	NA	TGTGCCAGCAGTTACTCGATCGTACAGAACTATGGCTACACCTTC	CASSYSIVQNYGYTF
TRBV4-1	15	NA	TRBJ2-5	once	TGCGCCAGCAGCCGACTACATGTCGCCCAAGAGACCCAGTACTTC	CASSRLHVAQETQYF
TRBV5-4	13	TRBD1	TRBJ1-1	NA	TGTGCCAGCAGCTCGACAGGGGACACTGAAGCTTTCTTT	CASSSTGDTEAFF
TRBV5-4	13	NA	TRBJ1-3	NA	TGTGCCAGCAGCCCCGGCAGGGGAAACACCATATATTTT	CASSPGRGNTIYF
TRBV28	11	NA	TRBJ1-2	NA	TGTGCCAGTCACAAACTATGGTACTACACCTTC	CASHKLWYYTF
TRBV27	14	TRBD1	TRBJ2-3	few	TGTGCCGGCTGGGACAGCCGATACACAGATACGCAGTATTTT	CAGWDSRYTDTQYF
TRBV5-4	16	TRBD2	TRBJ2-1	once	TGTGCCAGCAGCTTGGGTAGCGGGAGTTCCCGCAATGAGCAGTTCTTC	CASSLGSGSSRNEQFF
TRBV10-3	12	NA	TRBJ2-7	once	TGTGCCATCAGCGCCGCGAACTACGAGCAGTACTTC	CAISAANYEQYF
TRBV28	14	NA	TRBJ2-5	NA	TGTGCCAGCAGTTCCGGACTACGCCAAGAGACCCAGTACTTC	CASSSGLRQETQYF
TRBV4-1	14	NA	TRBJ1-2	NA	TGCGCCAGCAGCCACGCACAGGCAACCTATGGCTACACCTTC	CASSHAQATYGYTF
TRBV18	15	NA	TRBJ1-2	NA	TGTGCCAGCTCACCTGGGCAGGGTGGGAACTATGGCTACACCTTC	CASSPGQGGNYGYTF
TRBV4-1	18	TRBD2	TRBJ2-4	NA	TGCGCCAGCAGCCAGGGACTAGCGGGGGGACTAGCCAAAAACAGTCAGTACTTC	CASSQGLAGGLAKNSQYF
TRBV7-9	15	TRBD1	TRBJ1-1	NA	TGTGCCAGCAGCTCGCCGGGACAGTCGAACACTGAAGCTTTCTTT	CASSSPGQSNTEAFF
TRBV7-2	15	TRBD1	TRBJ2-5	NA	TGTGCCAGCAGCCAAGACGACAGGGGTGAGGAGACCCAGTACTTC	CASSQDDRGEETQYF
TRBV6-1	15	TRBD1	TRBJ2-1	NA	TGTGCCAGCAACCACAGGGGGCTCTCCTACAATGAGCAGTTCTTC	CASNHRGLSYNEQFF
TRBV4-1	16	NA	TRBJ1-4	NA	TGCGCCAGCAGCCTAAATGGAGCGGCAACTAATGAAAAACTGTTTTTT	CASSLNGAATNEKLFF
TRBV7-2	16	TRBD1	TRBJ2-1	NA	TGTGCCAGCAGCTGGGACAGAGCCTTCGAGTTTAATGAGCAGTTCTTC	CASSWDRAFEFNEQFF
TRBV5-8	15	TRBD2	TRBJ2-2	NA	TGTGCCAGCAGCCCCGGGACTATCAACACCGGGGAGCTGTTTTTT	CASSPGTINTGELFF
TRBV5-4	17	TRBD1	TRBJ1-6	NA	TGTGCCAGCAGCTTCCGGACAGGAAACTCCTATAATTCACCCCTCCACTTT	CASSFRTGNSYNSPLHF
TRBV28	14	TRBD2	TRBJ2-5	NA	TGTGCCAGCAGTTTATGGTCTCGGGCGCGGGAGCAGTACTTC	CASSLWSRAREQYF
TRBV5-1	16	NA	TRBJ2-6	NA	TGCGCCAGCAGCTTGGCGGGCGGGGCCGGGGCCAACGTCCTGACTTTC	CASSLAGGAGANVLTF
TRBV7-9	15	TRBD2	TRBJ2-7	NA	TGTGCCAGCAGCGACGGGACTAGCGGCCACTACGAGCAGTACTTC	CASSDGTSGHYEQYF
TRBV11-3	16	NA	TRBJ2-3	NA	TGTGCCAGCAGTCCCACCAGGGGATCCAGCACAGATACGCAGTATTTT	CASSPTRGSSTDTQYF
TRBV6-5	13	NA	TRBJ2-7	few	TGTGCCAGCAGTGAGTTGAACTCCTACGAGCAGTACTTC	CASSELNSYEQYF
TRBV27	13	NA	TRBJ2-1	NA	TGTGCCAGCAGCTCTCATCGGGACAATGAGCAGTTCTTC	CASSSHRDNEQFF
TRBV12-5	15	NA	TRBJ2-2	once	TGTGCTAGTGGTTTGGGACAATCGAACACCGGGGAGCTGTTTTTT	CASGLGQSNTGELFF
TRBV18	13	NA	TRBJ1-2	NA	TGTGCCAGCTCACCACTCAGTATCTATGGCTACACCTTC	CASSPLSIYGYTF
TRBV5-1	17	NA	TRBJ2-2	NA	TGCGCCAGCAGCGCCGTTGACAAACAGGGATCAACCGGGGAGCTGTTTTTT	CASSAVDKQGSTGELFF
TRBV18	14	NA	TRBJ2-7	NA	TGTGCCAGCTCCCCCGTTGGCGGGGCGAGCGAGCAGTACTTC	CASSPVGGASEQYF
TRBV6-1	14	NA	TRBJ1-5	once	TGTGCCAGCAGTGAATCTCCATCCTCGGGGCCCCAGCATTTT	CASSESPSSGPQHF
TRBV5-5	15	NA	TRBJ1-5	NA	TGTGCCAGCAGCTTGGTAACAGGGAGCAATCAGCCCCAGCATTTT	CASSLVTGSNQPQHF
TRBV6-6	16	TRBD2	TRBJ2-5	NA	TGTGCCAGCAGTTACTCGTTAGCGGGGGTCTCAGGGACCCAGTACTTC	CASSYSLAGVSGTQYF
TRBV6-6	15	TRBD1	TRBJ1-1	NA	TGTGCCAGCAGTTACGGCAGGGGGCAGAACACTGAAGCTTTCTTT	CASSYGRGQNTEAFF
TRBV18	16	TRBD2	TRBJ2-1	NA	TGTGCCAGCTCACCACCGGAGGGACTAGCGGAAAATGAGCAGTTCTTC	CASSPPEGLAENEQFF
TRBV19	15	NA	TRBJ2-7	NA	TGTGCCAGTAGTATTGATAGCGGAACCTCCTACGAGCAGTACTTC	CASSIDSGTSYEQYF
TRBV2	15	TRBD2	TRBJ2-1	NA	TGTGCCAGCAGTCCGAGCGGGGGGCCTTACAATGAGCAGTTCTTC	CASSPSGGPYNEQFF
TRBV18	14	NA	TRBJ1-2	few	TGTGCCAGCTCACTGATCGGGGGTTCGGATGGCTACACCTTC	CASSLIGGSDGYTF
TRBV6-5	15	NA	TRBJ1-6	few	TGTGCCAGCAGTTACTCGGACAGTTCTAGGTCACCCCTCCACTTT	CASSYSDSSRSPLHF
TRBV11-3	12	NA	TRBJ1-1	once	TGTGCCAGCAGTGACAGGAACACTGAAGCTTTCTTT	CASSDRNTEAFF